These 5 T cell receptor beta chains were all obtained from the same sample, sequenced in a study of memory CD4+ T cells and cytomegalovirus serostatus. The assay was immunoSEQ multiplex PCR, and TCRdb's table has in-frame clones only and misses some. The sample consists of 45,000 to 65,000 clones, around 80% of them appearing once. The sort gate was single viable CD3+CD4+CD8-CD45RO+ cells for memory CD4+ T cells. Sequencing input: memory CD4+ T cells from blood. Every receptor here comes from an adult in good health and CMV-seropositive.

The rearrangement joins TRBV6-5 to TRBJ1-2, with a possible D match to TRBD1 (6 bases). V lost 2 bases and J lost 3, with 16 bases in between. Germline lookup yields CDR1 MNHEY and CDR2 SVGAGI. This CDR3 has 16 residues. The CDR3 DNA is TGTGCCAGCAGTTACGGATTTAGGGGGGCCGACTATGGCTACACCTTC. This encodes CASSYGFRGADYGYTF.

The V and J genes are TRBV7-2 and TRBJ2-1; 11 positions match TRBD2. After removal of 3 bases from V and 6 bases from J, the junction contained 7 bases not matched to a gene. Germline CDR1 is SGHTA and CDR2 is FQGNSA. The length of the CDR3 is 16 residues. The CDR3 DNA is TGTGCCAGCAGCTTCCTAGCGGGGGGCTCCGGCAATGAGCAGTTCTTC. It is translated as CASSFLAGGSGNEQFF.

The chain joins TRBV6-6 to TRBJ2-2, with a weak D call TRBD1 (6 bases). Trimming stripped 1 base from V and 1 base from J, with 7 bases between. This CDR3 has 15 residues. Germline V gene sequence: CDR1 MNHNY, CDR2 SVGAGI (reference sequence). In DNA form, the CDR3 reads TGTGCCAGCAGTTACTGGGGGCAGAACACCGGGGAGCTGTTTTTT. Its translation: CASSYWGQNTGELFF.

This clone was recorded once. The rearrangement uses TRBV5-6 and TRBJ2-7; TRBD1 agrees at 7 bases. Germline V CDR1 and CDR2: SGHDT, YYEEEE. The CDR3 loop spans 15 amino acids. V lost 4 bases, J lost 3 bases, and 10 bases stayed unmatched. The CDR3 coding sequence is TGTGCCAGCAGCCCAGCACCCGACAGGGTCTACGAGCAGTACTTC. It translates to CASSPAPDRVYEQYF.

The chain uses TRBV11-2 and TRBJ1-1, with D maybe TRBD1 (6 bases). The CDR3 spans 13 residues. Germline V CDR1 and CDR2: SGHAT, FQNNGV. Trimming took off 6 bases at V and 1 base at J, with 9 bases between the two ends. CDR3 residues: CASRDSSNTEAFF. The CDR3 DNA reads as TGTGCCAGCAGGGACAGTTCGAACACTGAAGCTTTCTTT.